These 27 T cell receptor beta chains came from one sample sequenced in a study of early T cells in non-severe SARS-CoV-2 infection. Via MiXCR, TCRdb re-called the 5' RACE reads, giving one row per CDR3 protein. The sample has roughly 45,000 distinct CDR3 sequences, under 14% seen once; the top ten hold just over 20%. Sample: whole blood. Source of these receptors: an adult who was a healthcare worker with PCR-confirmed SARS-CoV-2 infection or an uninfected control (not recorded which).

The chain joins TRBV7-6 to TRBJ2-5, with 11 bases aligning to TRBD1. The CDR3 sequence is 17 residues long. Germline V gene sequence: CDR1 SGHVS, CDR2 FNYEAQ. Trimming took 1 base from V and 1 from J; bases not matched to a gene: 5. CDR3 loop: CASSLGTGGAGQETQYF. The DNA for the CDR3 is TGTGCCAGCAGCTTAGGGACAGGGGGCGCCGGCCAAGAGACCCAGTACTTC.

The V gene is TRBV7-9, the J gene TRBJ2-7, with D possibly TRBD1 on 8 matching bases. In germline, CDR1 is SEHNR, CDR2 FQNEAQ (reference sequence). The CDR3 length is 16 residues. V lost 5 bases to trimming and J lost 0 bases, with 17 bases between them. DNA for the CDR3: TGTGCCAGCAGCCAGAGCGGGGACAGGAGCTCCTACGAGCAGTACTTC. Protein sequence: CASSQSGDRSSYEQYF.

This clonotype showed up many times. The chain links TRBV6-2 or TRBV6-3 to TRBJ2-5; D perhaps matches TRBD2 (5 bases). The CDR3 consists of 15 residues. The germline V and J ends were trimmed by 7 bases and 4 bases, with 19 bases remaining between them. CDR1 MNHEY and CDR2 SVGEGT come from the germline V gene. The CDR3 DNA reads as TGTGCCAGCAAAAACCCGAGGGAGAGACGAGAGACCCAGTACTTC. This gives the protein CASKNPRERRETQYF.

This chain links TRBV19 with TRBJ2-7, with TRBD2 matching over 9 bases. Per the germline V gene, CDR1 is LNHDA and CDR2 is SQIVND (reference sequence). Germline trimming cut 6 bases from V and 0 bases from J; bases unmatched to any gene: 15. This CDR3 has 18 residues. Here the CDR3 DNA reads TGTGCCAGTAGCGTCCGCCCAAAGACTAGCGGAATCTCCTACGAGCAGTACTTC. Translating gives CASSVRPKTSGISYEQYF.

In this sample, this clonotype turned up many times. The chain employs TRBV7-2 and TRBJ1-5; 7 positions match TRBD1. V lost 5 bases, J lost 2 bases, and 3 bases stayed unmatched. The V gene's germline CDR1 is SGHTA and CDR2 FQGNSA. The CDR3 contains 14 residues. CDR3 amino acids: CASSVDRGNQPQHF. The CDR3 nucleotides are TGTGCCAGCAGCGTCGACAGGGGCAATCAGCCCCAGCATTTT. The complete variable domain, with remaining parts taken from reference TRBV7-2 and TRBJ1-5, reads GAGVSQSPSNKVTEKGKDVELRCDPISGHTALYWYRQSLGQGLEFLIYFQGNSAPDKSGLPSDRFSAERTGGSVSTLTIQRTQQEDSAVYLCASSVDRGNQPQHFGDGTRLSIL.

This clonotype came up many times. The chain has TRBV7-8 and TRBJ2-4; weak D call: TRBD2 (7 bases). CDR1 is SGHVS, CDR2 FQNEAQ, per germline. V gave up 5 bases and J gave up 3 bases, with 17 bases separating them. The CDR3 is made up of 16 amino acids. The CDR3 region is CASSQGRESGKNIQYF. For the CDR3, the DNA is TGTGCCAGCAGCCAGGGGCGGGAGTCCGGCAAAAACATTCAGTACTTC. Full variable domain (outside the CDR3, taken from reference TRBV7-8 and TRBJ2-4): GAGVSQSPRYKVAKRGQDVALRCDPISGHVSLFWYQQALGQGPEFLTYFQNEAQLDKSGLPSDRFFAERPEGSVSTLKIQRTQQEDSAVYLCASSQGRESGKNIQYFGAGTRLSVL.

This clonotype was seen at least ten times. The chain's CDR3 is CASSFRRGETQYF. In DNA, the CDR3 is TGTGCCAGCAGTTTTCGCAGGGGGGAGACCCAGTACTTC. The V and J genes are TRBV12-3 or TRBV12-4 and TRBJ2-5, with 7 positions matching TRBD1. Trimming cost V 3 bases and J 5 bases; bases outside gene matches: 3. CDR3 length equals 13 residues.

Ten or more counts support this clonotype. The rearrangement joins TRBV5-1 to TRBJ2-1; D unresolved. The CDR3 length is 14 residues. The germline V gene encodes CDR1 SGHRS and CDR2 YFSETQ. Trimming removed 0 bases at V and 2 bases at J, with 6 bases between. CDR3 DNA: TGCGCCAGCAGCTTGGACAGCCCCTACAATGAGCAGTTCTTC. This sequence encodes CASSLDSPYNEQFF.

This clonotype was recorded many times. The chain is built from TRBV27 and TRBJ1-1; tentative D call: TRBD1 (5 bases). V lost 6 bases, J lost 5 bases, and 19 bases lay in between. There are 15 residues in the CDR3. Germline-derived CDR1 and CDR2 are MNHEY and SMNVEV (reference sequence). DNA of the CDR3: TGTGCCAGCAGCCTTCACCCGGGGGGGTCGACTGAAGCTTTCTTT. Protein product: CASSLHPGGSTEAFF.

This clonotype occurred a few times. This chain joins TRBV20-1 and TRBJ2-7; D remains ambiguous. The CDR3 extends over 14 amino acids. CDR1 DFQATT and CDR2 SNEGSKA come from the germline V gene (reference sequence). The V gene lost 0 bases and the J gene lost 3 bases, with 12 bases spanning the gap. Here the CDR3 DNA reads TGCAGTGCTAGAGAACAGCCCTTGGGCTACGAGCAGTACTTC. This encodes CSAREQPLGYEQYF.

The chain employs TRBV6-5 and TRBJ2-3; D gene unclear. V lost 6 bases to trimming and J lost 7 bases, with 8 bases between them. Germline V lookup: CDR1 MNHEY, CDR2 SVGAGI. The CDR3 spans 11 residues. The CDR3: CASRDGHTQYF. For the CDR3, the DNA is TGTGCCAGCAGGGACGGACATACGCAGTATTTT.

A few counts support this clonotype. The V gene is TRBV28, the J gene TRBJ2-7; D is ambiguous. Germline V gene lookup returns CDR1 MDHEN and CDR2 SYDVKM. V was trimmed by 6 bases and J by 0 bases, leaving 15 bases between them. The CDR3 is 15 residues long. CDR3 DNA sequence: TGTGCCAGCAGAAATGGACGGTACCTCTCCTACGAGCAGTACTTC. Translating gives CASRNGRYLSYEQYF.

This clonotype occurred many times. The V call is TRBV7-3, the J call TRBJ2-3; 10 positions agree with TRBD2. Germline-derived CDR1 and CDR2 are SGHTA and FQGTGA. The CDR3 is 15 residues long. J lost 5 bases, V lost 5 bases, and 7 bases had no gene match. This chain's CDR3 is CASSPSGSGLDTQYF. CDR3 bases: TGTGCCAGCAGCCCTAGCGGGAGTGGTTTAGATACGCAGTATTTT.

The chain combines TRBV2 with TRBJ2-1, with TRBD2 as a possible D gene (5 bases). V was trimmed by 0 bases and J by 3 bases, leaving 6 bases between them. Germline CDR1 and CDR2: SNHLY and FYNNEI. The CDR3 consists of 14 residues. The CDR3 sequence: CASSEASDYNEQFF. The DNA for the CDR3 is TGTGCCAGCAGTGAAGCTAGCGACTACAATGAGCAGTTCTTC.

This chain connects TRBV6-2 or TRBV6-3 to TRBJ2-7; D might be TRBD1 (6 bases). This CDR3 contains 13 residues. The germline V and J ends were trimmed by 6 bases and 5 bases, with 14 bases remaining between them. Per the germline V gene, CDR1 is MNHEY and CDR2 is SVGEGT. The chain's CDR3 is CASSKSTGNEQYF. The CDR3 DNA reads TGTGCCAGCAGCAAATCTACAGGGAACGAGCAGTACTTC.

This clonotype appeared a few times. The V call is TRBV3-1, the J call TRBJ1-3; no reliable D call. The length of the CDR3 is 19 residues. Germline-derived CDR1 and CDR2 are LGHDT and YNNKEL (reference sequence). The V end lost 4 bases, the J end lost 0 bases, and 22 bases lay between the germline ends. The CDR3 is CASSPKNPPAEPSGNTIYF. CDR3 DNA sequence: TGTGCCAGCAGCCCAAAGAATCCCCCAGCAGAACCCTCTGGAAACACCATATATTTT.

This clonotype was detected a few times. A much larger clone lies one base from this, so it may be a read error. V and J are TRBV20-1 and TRBJ2-3; 10 bases line up with TRBD1. J gave up 0 bases and V 3 bases, and 3 bases lay outside the gene matches. The CDR3 is made up of 15 amino acids. Germline lookup yields CDR1 DFQATT and CDR2 SNEGSKA (reference sequence). CDR3 loop: CSARGTGVSTDTQYF. CDR3 coding DNA: TGCAGTGCTAGGGGGACAGGGGTCAGCACAGATACGCAGTATTTT.

The gene calls are TRBV7-9 and TRBJ1-3; D is unresolved. This CDR3 spans 13 amino acids. Germline V CDR1 and CDR2: SEHNR, FQNEAQ (reference sequence). Trimming shortened V by 8 bases and J by 0 bases, and 8 bases separated the two germline ends. The CDR3 is CASGQNSGNTIYF. The DNA for the CDR3 is TGTGCCAGCGGGCAGAACTCTGGAAACACCATATATTTT.

This chain joins TRBV20-1 and TRBJ2-7; 8 bases agree with TRBD1. The length of the CDR3 is 13 residues. The V segment lost 3 bases and the J segment 2 bases; nucleotides outside the gene matches: 3. Germline V lookup: CDR1 DFQATT, CDR2 SNEGSKA (reference sequence). CDR3 protein: CSASRQGTYEQYF. Written as DNA, the CDR3 is TGCAGTGCTAGCAGACAGGGGACCTACGAGCAGTACTTC.

This clonotype was counted at least ten times. The V gene is TRBV29-1, the J gene TRBJ2-7; 14 positions match TRBD2. CDR3 length: 13 residues. The junction had 3 bases not matched to a gene; V was cut back by 4 bases and J by 7 bases. The germline gives CDR1 SQVTM, CDR2 ANQGSEA. Here the CDR3 DNA reads TGCAGCGTTGGGGGACTAGCGGGAGAAGAGCAGTACTTC. Its protein is CSVGGLAGEEQYF.

This clonotype was seen a handful of times. Because the CDR3's place on the DNA is in doubt, the DNA is left out and the CDR3 is given as listed by TCRdb. The V gene is TRBV7-5, the J gene TRBJ2-1; the D call TRBD2 from the table was never checked on the DNA. TRBV7-5 is a known pseudogene. The CDR3 contains 22 residues when both ends are counted. This CDR3 reads CISVPEAYFCRLAGGPGNEQFF.

This chain uses TRBV29-1 with TRBJ2-3; 9 bases line up with TRBD2. J gave up 2 bases and V 5 bases, and 5 bases lay outside the gene matches. From germline, CDR1 is SQVTM and CDR2 ANQGSEA. CDR3 length: 14 residues. The CDR3 DNA sequence: TGCAGCGTTAAAACTAGCGGGTACACAGATACGCAGTATTTT. Translation gives CSVKTSGYTDTQYF.

Only a few counts were recorded for this clonotype. V gene TRBV12-3 or TRBV12-4 combines with J gene TRBJ2-1; D ambiguous. The ends were cut back, 7 bases at V and 4 bases at J, with 11 bases in the middle. The CDR3 runs to 13 residues. CDR3 DNA: TGTGCCAGCACCCTAGTAGGGTACAATGAGCAGTTCTTC. Its protein product is CASTLVGYNEQFF.

This clonotype was seen repeatedly, ten times or more. The chain carries TRBV2 and TRBJ2-2; D remains unclear. The germline V gene encodes CDR1 SNHLY and CDR2 FYNNEI. The CDR3 length is 13 residues. Trimming cost V 7 bases and J 1 base, with 7 bases left between them. The CDR3, as DNA: TGTGCCAGCATCGTTTGGAACACCGGGGAGCTGTTTTTT. Its protein is CASIVWNTGELFF.

In its sample, this clonotype is medium-sized. The chain joins TRBV27 to TRBJ2-3, with D unclear. Trimming cost V 2 bases and J 6 bases, with 9 bases left between them. The V gene's germline CDR1 is MNHEY and CDR2 SMNVEV (reference sequence). The CDR3 extends over 13 amino acids. In DNA, the CDR3 is TGTGCCAGCAGTTTAATGATGTTGGATACGCAGTATTTT. It translates to CASSLMMLDTQYF.

This clonotype was counted a few times. CDR3 sequence: CASSGLAKNIQYF. The CDR3 nucleotides read TGTGCCAGCAGTGGTCTAGCCAAAAACATTCAGTACTTC. The chain recombines TRBV6-4 with TRBJ2-4, with D unresolved. The CDR3 totals 13 residues. Trimming took off 4 bases at V and 0 bases at J, with 4 bases between the two ends. The germline gives CDR1 MRHNA, CDR2 SNTAGT.

This clonotype was observed at least ten times. The chain recombines TRBV28 with TRBJ2-7; D perhaps matches TRBD2 (5 bases). This CDR3 has 13 residues. Germline CDR1 MDHEN, CDR2 SYDVKM. V lost 6 bases and J lost 2, with 11 bases in between. As DNA, the CDR3 is TGTGCCAGCAGACGTAGCGTAACCTACGAGCAGTACTTC. Encoded protein: CASRRSVTYEQYF.